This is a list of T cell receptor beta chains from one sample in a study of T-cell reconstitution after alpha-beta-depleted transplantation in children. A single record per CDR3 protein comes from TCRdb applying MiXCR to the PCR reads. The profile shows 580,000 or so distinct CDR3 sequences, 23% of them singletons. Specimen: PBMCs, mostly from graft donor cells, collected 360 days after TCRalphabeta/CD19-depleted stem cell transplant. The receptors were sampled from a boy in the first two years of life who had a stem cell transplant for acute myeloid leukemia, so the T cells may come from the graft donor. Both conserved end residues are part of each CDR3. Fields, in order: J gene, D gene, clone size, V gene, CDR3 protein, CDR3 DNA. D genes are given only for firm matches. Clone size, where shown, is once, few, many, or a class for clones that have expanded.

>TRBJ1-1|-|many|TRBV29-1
CSVEGNEAFF
TGCAGCGTTGAGGGGAATGAAGCTTTCTTT
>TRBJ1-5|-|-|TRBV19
CASSILGQPQHF
TGTGCCAGTAGTATCCTGGGACAGCCCCAGCATTTT
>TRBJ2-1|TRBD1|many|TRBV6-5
CASSLPGGQGAVVTFF
TGTGCCAGCAGTCTTCCTGGGGGACAGGGGGCGGTCGTAACGTTCTTC
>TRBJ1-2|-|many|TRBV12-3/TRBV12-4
CASSLRRDLSGYTF
TGTGCCAGCAGTTTGCGCAGGGACCTTAGTGGCTACACCTTC
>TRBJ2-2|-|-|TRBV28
CASSPDGLNTGELFF
TGTGCCAGCAGTCCGGACGGGCTCAACACCGGGGAGCTGTTTTTT
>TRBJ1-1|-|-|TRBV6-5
CASSYSNGAETEAFF
TGTGCCAGCAGTTACTCGAACGGGGCGGAGACTGAAGCTTTCTTT
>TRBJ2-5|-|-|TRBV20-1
CSARNDYGKQETQYF
TGCAGTGCTCGGAACGACTACGGAAAGCAAGAGACCCAGTACTTC
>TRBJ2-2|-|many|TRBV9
CASSVGPAGPNTGELFF
TGTGCCAGCAGCGTAGGACCGGCAGGCCCGAACACCGGGGAGCTGTTTTTT
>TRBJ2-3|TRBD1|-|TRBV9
CASSAHTGTGGKDTQYF
TGTGCCAGCAGCGCTCATACCGGGACAGGGGGTAAAGATACGCAGTATTTT
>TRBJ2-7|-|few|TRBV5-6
CASSLKGPTYEQYF
TGTGCCAGCAGCTTGAAGGGGCCCACCTACGAGCAGTACTTC
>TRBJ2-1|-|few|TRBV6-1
CASSQTSYNEQFF
TGTGCCAGCAGCCAGACTAGTTACAATGAGCAGTTCTTC
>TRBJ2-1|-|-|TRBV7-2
CASMIDSGGHNEQFF
TGTGCCAGCATGATAGACTCGGGGGGCCACAATGAGCAGTTCTTC
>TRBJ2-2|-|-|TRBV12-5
CASGHTGSSPGELFF
TGTGCTAGTGGACATACGGGGTCAAGTCCCGGGGAGCTGTTTTTT
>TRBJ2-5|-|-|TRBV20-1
CSARPEKKGPFQETQYF
TGCAGTGCTAGACCGGAGAAAAAAGGGCCTTTCCAAGAGACCCAGTACTTC
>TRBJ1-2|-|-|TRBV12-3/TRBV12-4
CASSPIGRYGYTF
TGTGCCAGCAGTCCCATAGGGCGCTATGGCTACACCTTC
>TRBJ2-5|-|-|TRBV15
CATSWGLSLGTQYF
TGTGCCACCAGCTGGGGACTCTCCCTGGGGACCCAGTACTTC
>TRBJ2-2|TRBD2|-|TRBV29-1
CSVRGLADPTGELFF
TGCAGCGTTAGGGGTCTAGCGGATCCCACCGGGGAGCTGTTTTTT
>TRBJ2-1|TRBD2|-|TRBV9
CASSVLAGGSGEQFF
TGTGCCAGCAGCGTCCTAGCGGGGGGATCCGGGGAGCAGTTCTTC
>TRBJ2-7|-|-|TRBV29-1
CSVAVQAYEQYF
TGCAGCGTTGCGGTACAGGCCTACGAGCAGTACTTC
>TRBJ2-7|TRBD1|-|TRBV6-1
CASRITGQGWYEQYF
TGTGCCAGCAGGATAACGGGACAGGGATGGTACGAGCAGTACTTC
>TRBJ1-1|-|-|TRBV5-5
CATHRKSVNTEAFF
TGTGCCACTCACCGTAAATCGGTGAACACTGAAGCTTTCTTT
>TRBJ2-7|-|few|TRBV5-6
CASSLGHRGGEQYF
TGTGCCAGCAGCTTGGGGCACCGGGGCGGGGAGCAGTACTTC
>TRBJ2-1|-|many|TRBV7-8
CASSSPRRGHRQDNEQFF
TGTGCCAGCAGCTCCCCCAGGAGGGGACACCGACAAGACAATGAGCAGTTCTTC
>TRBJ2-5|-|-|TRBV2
CAIWGHFQETQYF
TGTGCCATCTGGGGACACTTTCAAGAGACCCAGTACTTC
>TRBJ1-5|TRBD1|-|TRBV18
CASSNQNAQLTGGNQPQHF
TGTGCCAGCTCGAACCAAAATGCCCAACTCACAGGGGGCAATCAGCCCCAGCATTTT
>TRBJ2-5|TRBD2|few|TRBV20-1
CSARTGSGGQETQYF
TGCAGTGCTAGAACGGGCAGCGGGGGGCAAGAGACCCAGTACTTC
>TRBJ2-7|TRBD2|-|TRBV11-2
CASSPSAGFPYEQYF
TGTGCCAGCAGCCCCTCAGCGGGGTTTCCTTACGAGCAGTACTTC
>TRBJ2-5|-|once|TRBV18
CASSEVDGTRETQYF
TGTGCCAGCTCGGAGGTGGACGGCACAAGGGAGACCCAGTACTTC
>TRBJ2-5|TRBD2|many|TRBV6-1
CASSGRGGRQETQYF
TGTGCCAGCAGTGGTCGGGGGGGCCGTCAAGAGACCCAGTACTTC
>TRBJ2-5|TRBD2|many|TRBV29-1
CSVDGLADQETQYF
TGCAGCGTTGACGGACTAGCGGACCAAGAGACCCAGTACTTC
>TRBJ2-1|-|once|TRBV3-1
CASSPLQGSSYNEQFF
TGTGCCAGCAGCCCCCTCCAGGGGAGCTCCTACAATGAGCAGTTCTTC
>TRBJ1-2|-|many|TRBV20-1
CSASLTDNYGYTF
TGCAGTGCTAGTTTAACGGATAACTATGGCTACACCTTC
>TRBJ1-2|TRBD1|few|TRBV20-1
CSAPVGQGADGYTF
TGCAGTGCTCCCGTCGGACAGGGGGCTGATGGCTACACCTTC
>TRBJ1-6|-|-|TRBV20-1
CSALGEGPYSPLHF
TGCAGTGCTTTAGGGGAGGGACCGTATTCACCCCTCCACTTT
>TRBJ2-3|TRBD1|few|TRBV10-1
CASSESRGQGGADTQYF
TGCGCCAGCAGTGAGTCGCGAGGGCAAGGGGGCGCAGATACGCAGTATTTT
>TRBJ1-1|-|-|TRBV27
CASRDISNTEAFF
TGTGCCAGCAGAGACATCTCGAACACTGAAGCTTTCTTT
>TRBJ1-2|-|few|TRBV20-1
CSAKGGQTTNYGYTF
TGCAGTGCTAAGGGAGGGCAGACGACTAACTATGGCTACACCTTC
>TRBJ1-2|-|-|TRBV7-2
CASSFRGGFYGYTF
TGTGCCAGCAGCTTCCGGGGTGGGTTTTATGGCTACACCTTC
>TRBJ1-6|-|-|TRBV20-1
CSARWGANSPLHF
TGCAGTGCTAGATGGGGTGCCAATTCACCCCTCCACTTT
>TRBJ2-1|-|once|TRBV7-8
CASRLLEGGSGGEQFF
TGTGCCAGCAGACTCCTGGAGGGGGGGTCAGGCGGTGAGCAGTTCTTC
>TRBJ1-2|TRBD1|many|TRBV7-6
CASSLGQGGYTF
TGTGCCAGCAGCCTGGGACAGGGTGGCTACACCTTC
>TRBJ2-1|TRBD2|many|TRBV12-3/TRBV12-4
CASSPGTSGGTYNEQFF
TGTGCCAGCAGTCCCGGGACTAGCGGGGGCACGTACAATGAGCAGTTCTTC
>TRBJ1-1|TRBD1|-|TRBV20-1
CSGQGAAWTEAFF
TGCAGCGGACAGGGGGCGGCGTGGACTGAAGCTTTCTTT
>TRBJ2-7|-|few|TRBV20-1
CSARDTTGAYEQYF
TGCAGTGCTAGAGATACGACGGGAGCCTACGAGCAGTACTTC
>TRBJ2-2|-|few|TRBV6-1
CASKGTGELFF
TGTGCCAGCAAGGGAACCGGGGAGCTGTTTTTT
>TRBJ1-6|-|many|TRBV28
CASSFSGDRYNSPLHF
TGTGCCAGCAGTTTTTCGGGGGACCGCTATAATTCACCCCTCCACTTT
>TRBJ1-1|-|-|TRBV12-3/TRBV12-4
CASSLGLRTVREFEAFF
TGTGCCAGCAGTTTGGGTCTACGTACGGTACGGGAGTTCGAAGCTTTCTTT
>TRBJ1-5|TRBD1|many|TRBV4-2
CASSQDQATGGYQPQHF
TGTGCCAGCAGCCAAGATCAAGCGACAGGGGGATATCAGCCCCAGCATTTT
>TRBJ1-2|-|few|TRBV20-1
CSARSRGGKGGYTF
TGCAGTGCTCGCTCCCGAGGGGGGAAAGGCGGCTACACCTTC
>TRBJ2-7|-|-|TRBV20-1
CSASSIYEQYF
TGCAGTGCTAGTAGCATCTACGAGCAGTACTTC
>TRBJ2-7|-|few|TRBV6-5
CASSYSIQGPYEQYF
TGTGCCAGCAGTTACTCGATACAGGGACCGTACGAGCAGTACTTC
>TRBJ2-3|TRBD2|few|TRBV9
CASSPGRLAGTDTQYF
TGTGCCAGCAGCCCCGGACGTCTAGCGGGCACAGATACGCAGTATTTT